Reported below is one T cell receptor beta chain. With random hexamers, roughly 0.5 to 1 ug RNA was reverse transcribed. The authors amplified TCR beta CDR3 across 54 Vbeta and 13 Jbeta using immunoSEQ multiplex PCR. TCRdb re-derived calls from the immunoSEQ multiplex PCR reads in MiXCR, one entry per CDR3 protein. The sample yields 150,000 or so distinct CDR3 sequences, 90% to 95% seen once. These data originate in a study of CD8 T cells in Susac syndrome. High-throughput TCR beta sequencing covered peripheral CD8+ and CD4+ T cells. The CDR3 runs 14 residues. V lost 0 bases and J lost 4, with 9 bases in between. Germline assignment: CDR1 LGHNA and CDR2 YSLEER.

The chain uses TRBV4-3 and TRBJ1-2; TRBD1 might be the D (5 bases). Input material: CD4+ T cells from PBMCs. This clonotype was sampled from a human donor in good health. CDR3 sequence (DNA): TGCGCCAGCAGCCAAGATCCGGGACCCTATGGCTACACCTTC. Its protein is CASSQDPGPYGYTF.